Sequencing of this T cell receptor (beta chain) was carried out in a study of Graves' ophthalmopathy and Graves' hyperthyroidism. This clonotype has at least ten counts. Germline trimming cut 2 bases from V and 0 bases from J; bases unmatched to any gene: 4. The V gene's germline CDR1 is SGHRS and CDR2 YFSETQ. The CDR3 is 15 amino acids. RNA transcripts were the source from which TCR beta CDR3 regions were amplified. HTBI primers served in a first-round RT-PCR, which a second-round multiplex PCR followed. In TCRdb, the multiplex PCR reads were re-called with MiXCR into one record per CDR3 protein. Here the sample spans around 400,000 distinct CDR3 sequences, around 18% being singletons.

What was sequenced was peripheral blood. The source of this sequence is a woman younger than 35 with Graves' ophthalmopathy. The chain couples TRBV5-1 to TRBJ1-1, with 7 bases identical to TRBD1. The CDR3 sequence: CASSFPGGMNTEAFF. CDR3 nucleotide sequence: TGCGCCAGCAGCTTCCCAGGGGGAATGAACACTGAAGCTTTCTTT. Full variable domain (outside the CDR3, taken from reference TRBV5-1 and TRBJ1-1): KAGVTQTPRYLIKTRGQQVTLSCSPISGHRSVSWYQQTPGQGLQFLFEYFSETQRNKGNFPGRFSGRQFSNSRSEMNVSTLELGDSALYLCASSFPGGMNTEAFFGQGTRLTVV.